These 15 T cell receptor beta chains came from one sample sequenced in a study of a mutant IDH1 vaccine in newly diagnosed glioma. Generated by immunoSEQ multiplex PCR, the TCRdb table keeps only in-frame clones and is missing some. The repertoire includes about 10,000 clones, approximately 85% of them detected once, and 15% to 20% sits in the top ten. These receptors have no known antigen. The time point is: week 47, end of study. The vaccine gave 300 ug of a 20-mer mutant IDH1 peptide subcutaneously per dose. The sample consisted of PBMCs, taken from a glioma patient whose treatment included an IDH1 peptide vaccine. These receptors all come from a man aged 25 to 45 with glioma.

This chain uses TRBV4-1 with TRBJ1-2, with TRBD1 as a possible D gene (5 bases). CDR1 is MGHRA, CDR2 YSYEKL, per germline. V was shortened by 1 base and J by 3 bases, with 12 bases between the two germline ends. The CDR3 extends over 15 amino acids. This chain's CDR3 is CASSQVARADYGYTF. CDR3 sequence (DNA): TGCGCCAGCAGCCAAGTGGCCAGGGCGGACTATGGCTACACCTTC.

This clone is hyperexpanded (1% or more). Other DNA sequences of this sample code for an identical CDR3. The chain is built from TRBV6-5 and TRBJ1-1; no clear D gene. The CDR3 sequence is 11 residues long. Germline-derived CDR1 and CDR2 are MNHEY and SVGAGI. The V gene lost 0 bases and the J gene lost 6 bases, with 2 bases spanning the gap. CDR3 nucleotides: TGTGCCAGCAGTTACTCATCTGAAGCTTTCTTT. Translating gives CASSYSSEAFF.

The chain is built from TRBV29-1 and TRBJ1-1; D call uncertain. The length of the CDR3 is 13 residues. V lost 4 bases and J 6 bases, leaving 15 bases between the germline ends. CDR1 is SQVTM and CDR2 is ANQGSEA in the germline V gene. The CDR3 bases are TGCAGCGTTGTGGGGTTAATGTTGTCTGAAGCTTTCTTT. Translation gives CSVVGLMLSEAFF.

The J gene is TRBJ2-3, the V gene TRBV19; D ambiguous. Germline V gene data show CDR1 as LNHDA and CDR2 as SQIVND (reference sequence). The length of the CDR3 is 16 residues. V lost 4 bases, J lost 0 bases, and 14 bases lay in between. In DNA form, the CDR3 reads TGTGCCAGTAGTACTGGACGGTTCCGAAGCACAGATACGCAGTATTTT. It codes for CASSTGRFRSTDTQYF.

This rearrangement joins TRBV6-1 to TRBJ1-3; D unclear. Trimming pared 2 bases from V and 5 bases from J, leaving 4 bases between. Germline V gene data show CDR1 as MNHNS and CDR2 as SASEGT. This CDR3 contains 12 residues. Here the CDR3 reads CASSENRNTIYF. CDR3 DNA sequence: TGTGCCAGCAGTGAAAACAGAAACACCATATATTTT.

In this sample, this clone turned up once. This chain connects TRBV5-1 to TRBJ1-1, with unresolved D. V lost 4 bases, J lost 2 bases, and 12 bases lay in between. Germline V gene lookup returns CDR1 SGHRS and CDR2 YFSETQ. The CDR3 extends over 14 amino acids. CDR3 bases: TGCGCCAGCAGCGGGCAGTCCTTCAACACTGAAGCTTTCTTT. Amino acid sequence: CASSGQSFNTEAFF.

CDR3 loop: CASSLEARRQYF. The DNA of the CDR3 is TGTGCCAGCAGCTTAGAGGCCCGTAGGCAGTACTTC. The rearrangement uses TRBV7-8 and TRBJ2-7; no clear D. The CDR3 is made up of 12 amino acids. Germline V CDR1 and CDR2: SGHVS, FQNEAQ. Trimming stripped 1 base from V and 9 bases from J, with 10 bases between.

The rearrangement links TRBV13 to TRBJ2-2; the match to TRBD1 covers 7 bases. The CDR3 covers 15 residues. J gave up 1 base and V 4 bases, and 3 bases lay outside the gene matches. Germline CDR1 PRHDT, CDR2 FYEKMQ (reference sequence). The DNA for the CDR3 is TGTGCCAGCAGCTCCGACAGGGAGAACACCGGGGAGCTGTTTTTT. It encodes CASSSDRENTGELFF.

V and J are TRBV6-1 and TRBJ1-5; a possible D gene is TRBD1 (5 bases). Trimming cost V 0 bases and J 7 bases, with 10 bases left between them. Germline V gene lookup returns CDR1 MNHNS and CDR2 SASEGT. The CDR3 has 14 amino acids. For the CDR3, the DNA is TGTGCCAGCAGTGAAGCCCCCCGGGGGCAGCCCCAGCATTTT. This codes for CASSEAPRGQPQHF.

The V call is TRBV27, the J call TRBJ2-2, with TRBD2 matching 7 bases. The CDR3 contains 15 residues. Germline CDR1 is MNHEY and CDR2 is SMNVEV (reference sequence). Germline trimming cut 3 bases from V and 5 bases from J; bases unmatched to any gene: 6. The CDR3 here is CASSFGGGSTGELFF. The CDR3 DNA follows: TGTGCCAGCAGTTTCGGTGGCGGGAGTACCGGGGAGCTGTTTTTT.

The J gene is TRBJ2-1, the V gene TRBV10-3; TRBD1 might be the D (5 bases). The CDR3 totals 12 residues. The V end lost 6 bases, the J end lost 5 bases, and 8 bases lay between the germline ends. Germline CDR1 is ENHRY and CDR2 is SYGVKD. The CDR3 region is CAISDRDNEQFF. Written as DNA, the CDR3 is TGTGCCATCAGCGACAGAGACAATGAGCAGTTCTTC.

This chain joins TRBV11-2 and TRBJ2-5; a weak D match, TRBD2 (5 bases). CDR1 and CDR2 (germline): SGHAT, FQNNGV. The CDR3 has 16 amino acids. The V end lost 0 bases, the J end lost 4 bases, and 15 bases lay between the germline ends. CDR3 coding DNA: TGTGCCAGCAGCTTAGATAGAGGGAGTATTGGAGAGACCCAGTACTTC. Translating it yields CASSLDRGSIGETQYF.

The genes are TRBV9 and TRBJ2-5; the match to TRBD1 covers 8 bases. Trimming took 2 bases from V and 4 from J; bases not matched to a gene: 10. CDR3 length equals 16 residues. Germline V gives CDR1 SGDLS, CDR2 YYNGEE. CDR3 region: CASSVFGQGAGETQYF. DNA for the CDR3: TGTGCCAGCAGCGTCTTCGGGCAGGGGGCTGGAGAGACCCAGTACTTC.

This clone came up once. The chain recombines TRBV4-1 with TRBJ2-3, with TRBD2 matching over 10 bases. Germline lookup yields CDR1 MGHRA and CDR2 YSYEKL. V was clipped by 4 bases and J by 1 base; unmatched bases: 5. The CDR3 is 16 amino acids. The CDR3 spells CASSPAGTSGTDTQYF. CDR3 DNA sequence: TGCGCCAGCAGCCCTGCCGGGACTAGCGGCACAGATACGCAGTATTTT.

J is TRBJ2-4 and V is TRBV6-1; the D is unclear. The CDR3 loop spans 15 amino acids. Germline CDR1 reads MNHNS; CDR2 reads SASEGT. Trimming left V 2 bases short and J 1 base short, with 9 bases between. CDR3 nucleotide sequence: TGTGCCAGCAGTGAATGGGTTTTGGCCAAAAACATTCAGTACTTC. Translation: CASSEWVLAKNIQYF.